This is a list of T cell receptor beta chains from one sample in a study of Ad26.COV2.S vaccination and SARS-CoV-2 variants. Generated by immunoSEQ multiplex PCR, the TCRdb table keeps only in-frame clones and is missing some. The sample lists around 300,000 clones, roughly nine tenths occurring once. Sequenced material: peripheral blood, taken in a trial of Ad26.COV2.S vaccine versus placebo. These receptor sequences come from a person between 18 and 60 years old who received the Ad26.COV2.S COVID-19 vaccine or a placebo. CDR3s include the opening cysteine and the closing phenylalanine or tryptophan. The D gene is left open where the match is weak. Clone size, where shown, is once, few, many, or a class for clones that have expanded.

J gene	V gene	clone size	D gene	CDR3 DNA	CDR3 protein
TRBJ1-2	TRBV7-2	-	-	TGTGCCAGCAGCTTGGGGCGTGAGCGCGGCTACACCTTC	CASSLGRERGYTF
TRBJ1-4	TRBV7-8	-	-	TGTGCCAGCAGCTTAAATCGGGGAGAAGGGGGTGAAAAACTGTTTTTT	CASSLNRGEGGEKLFF
TRBJ1-1	TRBV4-1	-	-	TGCGCCAGCAGCCAGAGACAGGTGAACACTGAAGCTTTCTTT	CASSQRQVNTEAFF
TRBJ1-2	TRBV3-1/TRBV3-2	-	TRBD1	TGTGCCAGCAGCCCCGGGACAGGCCAAAACTATGGCTACACCTTC	CASSPGTGQNYGYTF
TRBJ2-2	TRBV4-3	-	TRBD2	TGCGCCAGCAGCCAAGATCGGGGGGGGTATGACACCGGGGAGCTGTTTTTT	CASSQDRGGYDTGELFF
TRBJ1-1	TRBV19	-	-	TGTGCCAGTACGAATTTTATCAGCACTGAAGCTTTCTTT	CASTNFISTEAFF
TRBJ2-7	TRBV7-9	-	-	TGTGCCAGCAGCTTACCCCAGGGGGGCGAGCAGTACTTC	CASSLPQGGEQYF
TRBJ2-5	TRBV19	-	TRBD2	TGTGCCAGCAAGGGGAGCTGGGGACTACCAGAGACCCAGTACTTC	CASKGSWGLPETQYF
TRBJ2-1	TRBV11-2	-	TRBD2	TGTGCCAGCAGCTTAGACCCGGGACTAACGACCTACAATGAGCAGTTCTTC	CASSLDPGLTTYNEQFF
TRBJ1-1	TRBV10-1	once	-	TGCGCCAGCAGTTTGGGTCAAAACACTGAAGCTTTCTTT	CASSLGQNTEAFF
TRBJ1-1	TRBV6-2/TRBV6-3	-	-	TGTGCCAGCAGTTACCCTCCGGGGATGAACACTGAAGCTTTCTTT	CASSYPPGMNTEAFF
TRBJ1-1	TRBV7-2	once	-	TGTGCCAGCAGCTCGGGACTTTCAGGACTGATGAACACTGAAGCTTTCTTT	CASSSGLSGLMNTEAFF
TRBJ2-2	TRBV24-1	-	-	TGTGCCACCAGCCCCGGTGCCACCGGGGAGCTGTTTTTT	CATSPGATGELFF
TRBJ2-3	TRBV7-9	-	-	TGTGCCAGCAGCCCGGCTCGAGATACGCAGTATTTT	CASSPARDTQYF
TRBJ2-1	TRBV18	-	-	TGTGCCAGCTCAGTGGGGGGCCGGAAGCGCAATGAGCAGTTCTTC	CASSVGGRKRNEQFF
TRBJ2-5	TRBV6-5	-	-	TGTGCCAGCAGTTACTCTCAAGAGACCCAGTACTTC	CASSYSQETQYF
TRBJ1-6	TRBV6-5	-	TRBD1	TGTGCCAGCAGTTACTCCGGGACAGACAATAATTCACCCCTCCACTTT	CASSYSGTDNNSPLHF
TRBJ2-3	TRBV2	-	-	TGTGCCAGCAGTGAGTTCAGCTACCAACGCACAGATACGCAGTATTTT	CASSEFSYQRTDTQYF
TRBJ1-5	TRBV30	-	-	TGTGCCTGGAGTGGAGGGGTTGGACAGCCCCAGCATTTT	CAWSGGVGQPQHF
TRBJ1-2	TRBV9	-	-	TGTGCCAGCAGCTCGCGACAGCTGGATGGCTACACCTTC	CASSSRQLDGYTF
TRBJ2-1	TRBV13	-	-	TGTGCCAGCAGCTTATTTGGGGAGAGATTCTACAATGAGCAGTTCTTC	CASSLFGERFYNEQFF
TRBJ2-3	TRBV7-3	-	-	TGTGCCAGCAGTCGGGGGCTTAGCACAGATACGCAGTATTTT	CASSRGLSTDTQYF
TRBJ1-1	TRBV29-1	-	-	TGCAGCGTTGAAGGGGGGGCTGAAGCTTTCTTT	CSVEGGAEAFF
TRBJ1-2	TRBV5-1	-	TRBD1	TGCGCCAGCAGCTTGGACGGGGTCGGGACAGGGATCGGAAGGGATGGCTACACCTTC	CASSLDGVGTGIGRDGYTF
TRBJ1-4	TRBV5-4	-	-	TGTGCCAGCAGCCTGGAAGCAACTAATGAAAAACTGTTTTTT	CASSLEATNEKLFF
TRBJ1-1	TRBV15	-	-	TGTGCCACCAGCACACATAAGATGACGGATATGAACACTGAAGCTTTCTTT	CATSTHKMTDMNTEAFF
TRBJ2-3	TRBV18	-	-	TGTGCCAGCTCAAGGACATTAGGGACAGATACGCAGTATTTT	CASSRTLGTDTQYF
TRBJ2-3	TRBV11-3	-	-	TGTGCCAGCAGCCCCGCCGGACCGGGAGCCACAGATACGCAGTATTTT	CASSPAGPGATDTQYF
TRBJ1-2	TRBV19	-	-	TGTGCCAGTAGTATAGCGGGGGTCTACGGCTACACCTTC	CASSIAGVYGYTF
TRBJ1-1	TRBV7-3	-	-	TGTGCCAGCAGCCCACAGGCCGGGATGAACACTGAAGCTTTCTTT	CASSPQAGMNTEAFF
TRBJ1-1	TRBV5-1	-	-	TGCGCCAGCAGCTCTGAGGGACGTTTCACTGAAGCTTTCTTT	CASSSEGRFTEAFF
TRBJ1-5	TRBV5-6	-	-	TGTGCCAGCAGCTTGCACGGGACCAATCAGCCCCAGCATTTT	CASSLHGTNQPQHF
TRBJ1-2	TRBV18	-	-	TGTGCCAGCTCACCGGAGTTAGGGCCGACTTCCTATGGCTACACCTTC	CASSPELGPTSYGYTF
TRBJ2-7	TRBV19	-	-	TGTGCCAGTAGTATAGTCGGAAGCTCCTACGAGCAGTACTTC	CASSIVGSSYEQYF
TRBJ1-1	TRBV12-5	-	-	TGTGCTAGTGGTTTGAACACCGGGTCCCAGGAAGCTTTCTTT	CASGLNTGSQEAFF
TRBJ2-7	TRBV10-3	-	-	TGTGCCATCGCAGGGAGGTACGAGCAGTACTTC	CAIAGRYEQYF
TRBJ1-1	TRBV25-1	-	TRBD1	TGTGCCAGCAGTGAAACAGGGGAGAACACTGAAGCTTTCTTT	CASSETGENTEAFF
TRBJ2-1	TRBV2	-	-	TGTGCCAGCACAGGTTTGGCTTTTAGGAGCTCCTACAATGAGCAGTTCTTC	CASTGLAFRSSYNEQFF